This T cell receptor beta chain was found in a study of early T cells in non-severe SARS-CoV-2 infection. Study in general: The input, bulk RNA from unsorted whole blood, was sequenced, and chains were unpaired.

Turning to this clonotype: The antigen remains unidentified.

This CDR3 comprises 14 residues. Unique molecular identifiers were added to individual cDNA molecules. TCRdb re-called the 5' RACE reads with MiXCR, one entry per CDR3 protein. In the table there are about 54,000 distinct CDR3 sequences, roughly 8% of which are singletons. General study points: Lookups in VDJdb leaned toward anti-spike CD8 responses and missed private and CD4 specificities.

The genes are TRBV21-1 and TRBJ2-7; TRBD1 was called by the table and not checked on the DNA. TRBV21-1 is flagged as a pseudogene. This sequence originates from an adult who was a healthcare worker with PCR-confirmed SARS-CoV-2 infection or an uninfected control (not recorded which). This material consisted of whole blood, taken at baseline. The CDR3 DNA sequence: TGTGCCAGCAGCCCCCGGAGGCATCTCGGCGAGCAGTACTTC. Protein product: CASSPRRHLGEQYF.